What follows describes a single T cell receptor (beta chain). Its target is not known. The record originates from a study of T cells after yellow fever vaccination. Study-wide background: Fractions of low cell number were prepared using SMART-Seq v4 Ultra Low Input. Findings and limits, study-wide: Detected again after the booster were most primary-vaccination clones, at roughly 95% CD4 and 70% to 90% CD8.

The authors made TCR cDNA by 5'RACE template switching, adding a universal primer site and UMIs. TCRdb passed the 5' RACE reads through MiXCR, listing each CDR3 protein once. The repertoire includes more than 350,000 distinct CDR3 sequences, around 10% of them detected once, and roughly a sixth sits in the top ten. Germline assignment: CDR1 LNHDA and CDR2 SQIVND (reference sequence). Deletions cut 5 bases from V and 4 bases from J, with 11 bases between. The CDR3 totals 13 residues. V and J are TRBV19 and TRBJ2-5, with no clear D. Specimen: PBMCs, collected on the day of the first yellow fever vaccination. The TCR was taken from a man between 18 and 29 years old who received the YFV17D yellow fever vaccine. The CDR3 sequence: CASSSELVETQYF. The CDR3 DNA is TGTGCCAGTAGTTCTGAACTCGTAGAGACCCAGTACTTC.